These 16 T cell receptor beta chains came from one sample sequenced in a study of cytomegalovirus exposure and HLA in healthy donors. Some clones are missing from TCRdb's copy, which holds only in-frame ones; the method was immunoSEQ multiplex PCR. The sample lists 100,000 to 120,000 clones, more than 90% occurring once. Sequenced material: PBMCs. The receptors derive from a woman aged 18-29 years in good health and CMV-seronegative.

The chain employs TRBV9 and TRBJ2-5, with TRBD1 as a possible D gene (5 bases). V dropped 0 bases and J dropped 1 base, with 7 bases sitting between them. The CDR3 sequence is 14 residues long. CDR1 and CDR2 (germline): SGDLS, YYNGEE. CDR3 amino acids: CASSVGTLQETQYF. CDR3 DNA sequence: TGTGCCAGCAGCGTAGGGACACTCCAAGAGACCCAGTACTTC.

This clone was seen a few times. The rearrangement links TRBV5-1 to TRBJ1-1, with a weak D call TRBD1 (6 bases). Germline V gene sequence: CDR1 SGHRS, CDR2 YFSETQ. V gave up 5 bases and J gave up 2 bases, with 10 bases separating them. The CDR3 spans 13 residues. The CDR3 reads CASSVQGNTEAFF. Written as DNA, the CDR3 is TGCGCCAGCAGTGTACAGGGAAACACTGAAGCTTTCTTT. Full variable domain (rest looked up from reference TRBV5-1 and TRBJ1-1): KAGVTQTPRYLIKTRGQQVTLSCSPISGHRSVSWYQQTPGQGLQFLFEYFSETQRNKGNFPGRFSGRQFSNSRSEMNVSTLELGDSALYLCASSVQGNTEAFFGQGTRLTVV.

This sequence joins TRBV5-6 and TRBJ2-2, with D maybe TRBD1 (5 bases). Germline CDR1 reads SGHDT; CDR2 reads YYEEEE. There are 13 residues in the CDR3. The V end lost 1 base, the J end lost 6 bases, and 7 bases lay between the germline ends. In DNA form, the CDR3 reads TGTGCCAGCAGCTTGTTACAGGCCGGGGAGCTGTTTTTT. Translation gives CASSLLQAGELFF.

This chain uses TRBV14 with TRBJ2-7, with a possible D match to TRBD1 (5 bases). Trimming stripped 2 bases from V and 6 bases from J, with 11 bases between. CDR3 length: 13 amino acids. Germline V CDR1 and CDR2: SGHDN, FVKESK. CDR3 sequence reads: CASSQQGRGEQYF. In nucleotides, the CDR3 is TGTGCCAGCAGCCAACAGGGAAGAGGCGAGCAGTACTTC.

The chain is built from TRBV27 and TRBJ1-2; 8 bases match TRBD1. The V segment lost 5 bases and the J segment 8 bases; nucleotides outside the gene matches: 4. The germline V gene encodes CDR1 MNHEY and CDR2 SMNVEV (reference sequence). The length of the CDR3 is 12 residues. CDR3 protein: CASSPGGLGYTF. CDR3 DNA sequence: TGTGCCAGCAGTCCAGGGGGCCTAGGCTACACCTTC.

The chain joins TRBV15 to TRBJ2-2, with 14 bases lining up with TRBD2. Germline V gene sequence: CDR1 LNHNV, CDR2 YYDKDF (reference sequence). The CDR3 contains 18 residues. V shed 2 bases and J 3 bases; nucleotides not matched to a gene: 5. The CDR3 sequence is CATSRLTSGGAYTGELFF. The CDR3 DNA sequence: TGTGCCACCAGCAGATTGACTAGCGGGGGGGCATACACCGGGGAGCTGTTTTTT.

In DNA, the CDR3 is TGTGCCAGTAGTAACGGACAGTTACATGAGCAGTTCTTC. Amino acids: CASSNGQLHEQFF. This chain uses TRBV19 with TRBJ2-1, with TRBD1 as a possible D gene (6 bases). The length of the CDR3 is 13 residues. The V and J ends lost 4 bases and 8 bases respectively, with 12 bases between them. Germline lookup yields CDR1 LNHDA and CDR2 SQIVND (reference sequence).

V and J are TRBV6-1 and TRBJ1-6; D uncertain. The germline gives CDR1 MNHNS, CDR2 SASEGT. V lost 6 bases and J 0 bases, leaving 12 bases between the germline ends. There are 16 residues in the CDR3. The CDR3: CASRELESSYNSPLHF. DNA of the CDR3: TGTGCCAGCAGGGAACTAGAGAGCTCCTATAATTCACCCCTCCACTTT.

The genes are TRBV5-1 and TRBJ1-1; possibly TRBD1 for D (6 bases). The CDR3 extends over 14 amino acids. V was pared by 0 bases and J by 3 bases, with 9 bases between. The germline gives CDR1 SGHRS, CDR2 YFSETQ. CDR3 protein: CASSLAGAYTEAFF. CDR3 nucleotide sequence: TGCGCCAGCAGCTTGGCAGGGGCGTACACTGAAGCTTTCTTT. The whole variable domain, filled in from reference TRBV5-1 and TRBJ1-1, reads KAGVTQTPRYLIKTRGQQVTLSCSPISGHRSVSWYQQTPGQGLQFLFEYFSETQRNKGNFPGRFSGRQFSNSRSEMNVSTLELGDSALYLCASSLAGAYTEAFFGQGTRLTVV.

The chain couples TRBV6-6 to TRBJ2-1, with TRBD2 matching over 11 bases. Germline lookup yields CDR1 MNHNY and CDR2 SVGAGI (reference sequence). The CDR3 runs to 15 residues. J was trimmed by 15 bases and V by 0 bases; bases with no gene match: 10. CDR3 nucleotides: TGTGCCAGCAGTTACTCTCCTAGCGGGGGGTTGGAGTCGTTCTTC. Translating gives CASSYSPSGGLESFF.

CDR3 sequence reads: CASSDNREEAFF. For the CDR3, the DNA is TGTGCCAGCAGCGATAACCGGGAGGAAGCTTTCTTT. The chain combines TRBV5-6 with TRBJ1-1; no definite D call. This CDR3 has 12 residues. The V gene's germline CDR1 is SGHDT and CDR2 YYEEEE. V was pared by 4 bases and J by 8 bases, with 12 bases between.

The DNA of the CDR3 is TGTGCCAGCAGTTACTCGGGCTCCCTGGCTAACTATGGCTACACCTTC. Protein: CASSYSGSLANYGYTF. The chain couples TRBV6-6 to TRBJ1-2; D is ambiguous. V dropped 0 bases and J dropped 0 bases, with 11 bases sitting between them. The CDR3 has 16 residues. Germline CDR1 is MNHNY and CDR2 is SVGAGI (reference sequence).

A few counts support this clone. The chain carries TRBV7-9 and TRBJ1-6; D remains ambiguous. The CDR3 is made up of 16 amino acids. CDR1 and CDR2 from the germline V gene are SEHNR and FQNEAQ (reference sequence). V was clipped by 1 base and J by 3 bases, with 10 bases between them. CDR3 protein: CASSLGSGFYNSPLHF. CDR3 nucleotides: TGTGCCAGCAGCTTAGGATCGGGGTTCTATAATTCACCCCTCCACTTT.

The chain uses TRBV29-1 and TRBJ2-2, with TRBD2 as a possible D gene (5 bases). V lost 7 bases to trimming and J lost 2 bases, with 14 bases between them. This CDR3 is built from 14 residues. Germline-derived CDR1 and CDR2 are SQVTM and ANQGSEA. CDR3 region: CSALTGRNTGELFF. As DNA, the CDR3 is TGCAGCGCCTTGACGGGGAGAAACACCGGGGAGCTGTTTTTT.

The chain is built from TRBV28 and TRBJ1-6; D perhaps matches TRBD1 (6 bases). The length of the CDR3 is 16 residues. Trimming removed 5 bases from V and 10 bases from J, with 21 bases in between. Germline lookup yields CDR1 MDHEN and CDR2 SYDVKM. The DNA for the CDR3 is TGTGCCAGCAGTCTCTTTCGGGGGGGGGCAGGGTCACCCCTCCACTTT. Amino acids: CASSLFRGGAGSPLHF.

This chain uses TRBV19 with TRBJ2-1; D may be TRBD2 (5 bases). Germline CDR1 is LNHDA and CDR2 is SQIVND (reference sequence). Between the trimmed V and J ends, which lost 4 bases and 2 bases, there was a span of 12 bases. The CDR3 is made up of 15 amino acids. The CDR3 bases are TGTGCCAGTAGTACTCGATCGGGGACCTACAATGAGCAGTTCTTC. Its translation: CASSTRSGTYNEQFF. The entire variable domain, with the rest obtained from reference TRBV19 and TRBJ2-1, is as follows: DGGITQSPKYLFRKEGQNVTLSCEQNLNHDAMYWYRQDPGQGLRLIYYSQIVNDFQKGDIAEGYSVSREKKESFPLTVTSAQKNPTAFYLCASSTRSGTYNEQFFGPGTRLTVL.